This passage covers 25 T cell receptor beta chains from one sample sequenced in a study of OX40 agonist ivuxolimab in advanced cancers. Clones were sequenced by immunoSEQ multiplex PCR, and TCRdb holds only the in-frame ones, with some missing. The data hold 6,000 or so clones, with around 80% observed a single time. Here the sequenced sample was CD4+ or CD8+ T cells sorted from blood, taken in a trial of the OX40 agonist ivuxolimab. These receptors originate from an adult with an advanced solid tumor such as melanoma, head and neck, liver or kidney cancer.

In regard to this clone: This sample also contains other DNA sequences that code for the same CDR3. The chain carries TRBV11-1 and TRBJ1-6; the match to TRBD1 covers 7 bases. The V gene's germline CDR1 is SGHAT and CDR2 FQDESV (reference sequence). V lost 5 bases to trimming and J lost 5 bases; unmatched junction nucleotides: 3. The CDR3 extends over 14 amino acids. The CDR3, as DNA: TGTGCCAGCAGCCGACAGGGCAATAATTCACCCCTCCACTTT. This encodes CASSRQGNNSPLHF.

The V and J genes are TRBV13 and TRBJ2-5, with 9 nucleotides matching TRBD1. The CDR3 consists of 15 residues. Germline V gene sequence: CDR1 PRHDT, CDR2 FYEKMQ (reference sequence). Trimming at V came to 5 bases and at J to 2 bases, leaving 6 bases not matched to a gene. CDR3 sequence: CASSPRDREQETQYF. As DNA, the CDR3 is TGTGCCAGCAGCCCCCGGGACAGGGAGCAAGAGACCCAGTACTTC.

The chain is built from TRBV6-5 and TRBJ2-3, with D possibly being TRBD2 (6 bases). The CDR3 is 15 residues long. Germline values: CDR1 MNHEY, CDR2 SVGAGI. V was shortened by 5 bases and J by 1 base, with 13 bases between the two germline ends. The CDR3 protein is CASSPTRFGTDTQYF. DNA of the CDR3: TGTGCCAGCAGTCCGACTAGGTTTGGCACAGATACGCAGTATTTT.

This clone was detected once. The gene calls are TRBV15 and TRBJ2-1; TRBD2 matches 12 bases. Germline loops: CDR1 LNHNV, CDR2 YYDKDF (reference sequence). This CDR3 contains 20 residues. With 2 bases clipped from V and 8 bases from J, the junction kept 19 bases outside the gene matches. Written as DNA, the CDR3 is TGTGCCACCAGCAGACCTAGCCGGCTAGCGGGAGGGTCCCTTAGCGATGAGCAGTTCTTC. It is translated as CATSRPSRLAGGSLSDEQFF.

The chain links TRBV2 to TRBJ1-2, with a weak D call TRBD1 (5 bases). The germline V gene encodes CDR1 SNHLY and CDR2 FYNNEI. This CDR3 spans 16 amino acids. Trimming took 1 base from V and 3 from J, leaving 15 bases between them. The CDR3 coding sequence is TGTGCCAGCAGTGAAGATGTAGGGGCGGAGGACTATGGCTACACCTTC. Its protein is CASSEDVGAEDYGYTF.

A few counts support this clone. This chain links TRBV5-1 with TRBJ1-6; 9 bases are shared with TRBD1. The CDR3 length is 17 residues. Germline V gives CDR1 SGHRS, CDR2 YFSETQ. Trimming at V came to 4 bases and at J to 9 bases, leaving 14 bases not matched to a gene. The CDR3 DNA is TGCGCCAGCAGCCCCGGGACAGGGCAGATAATCCGTTCACCCCTCCACTTT. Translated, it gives CASSPGTGQIIRSPLHF.

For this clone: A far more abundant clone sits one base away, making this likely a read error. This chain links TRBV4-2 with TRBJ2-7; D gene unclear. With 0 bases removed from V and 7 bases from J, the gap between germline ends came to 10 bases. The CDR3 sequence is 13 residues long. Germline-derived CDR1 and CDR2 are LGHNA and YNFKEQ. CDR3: CASSQDMGWEQYF. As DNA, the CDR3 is TGTGCCAGCAGCCAAGATATGGGCTGGGAGCAGTACTTC.

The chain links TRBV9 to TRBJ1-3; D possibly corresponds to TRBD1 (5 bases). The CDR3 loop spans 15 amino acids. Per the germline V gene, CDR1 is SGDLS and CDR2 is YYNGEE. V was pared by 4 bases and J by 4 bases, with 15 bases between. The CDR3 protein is CASSPSGGDGNTIYF. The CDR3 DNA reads TGTGCCAGCAGCCCCTCCGGGGGGGACGGAAACACCATATATTTT.

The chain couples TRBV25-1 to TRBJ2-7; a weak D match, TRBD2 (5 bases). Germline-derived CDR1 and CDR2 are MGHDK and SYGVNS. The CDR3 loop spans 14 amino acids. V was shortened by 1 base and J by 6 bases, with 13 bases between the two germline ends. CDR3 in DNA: TGTGCCAGCAGTGAATCCGGGGATCTCAGCGAGCAGTACTTC. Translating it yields CASSESGDLSEQYF.

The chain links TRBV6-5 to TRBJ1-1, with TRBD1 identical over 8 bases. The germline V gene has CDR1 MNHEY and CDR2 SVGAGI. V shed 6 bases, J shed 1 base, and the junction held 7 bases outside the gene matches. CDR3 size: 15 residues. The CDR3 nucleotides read TGTGCCAGCAGCCTAGCAGGGGGCCCGAACACTGAAGCTTTCTTT. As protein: CASSLAGGPNTEAFF.

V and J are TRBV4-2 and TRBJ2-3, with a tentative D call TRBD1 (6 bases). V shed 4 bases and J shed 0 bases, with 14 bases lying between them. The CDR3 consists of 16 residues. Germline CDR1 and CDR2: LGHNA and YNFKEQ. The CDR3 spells CASSPRGGPSTDTQYF. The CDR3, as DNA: TGTGCCAGCAGCCCCCGAGGGGGACCAAGCACAGATACGCAGTATTTT.

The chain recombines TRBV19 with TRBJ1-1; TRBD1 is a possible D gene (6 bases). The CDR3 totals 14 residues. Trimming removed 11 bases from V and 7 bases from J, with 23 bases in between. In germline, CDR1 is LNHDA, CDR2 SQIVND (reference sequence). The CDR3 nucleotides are TGTGCCGGGTCCTTCCGGGGGGGCTTAGGTGAAGCTTTCTTT. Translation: CAGSFRGGLGEAFF.

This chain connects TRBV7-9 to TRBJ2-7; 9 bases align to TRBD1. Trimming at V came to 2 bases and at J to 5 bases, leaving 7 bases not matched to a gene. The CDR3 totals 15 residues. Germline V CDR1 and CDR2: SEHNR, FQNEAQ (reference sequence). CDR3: CASSLPGQGINEQYF. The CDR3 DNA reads TGTGCCAGCAGCTTACCGGGACAGGGTATCAACGAGCAGTACTTC.

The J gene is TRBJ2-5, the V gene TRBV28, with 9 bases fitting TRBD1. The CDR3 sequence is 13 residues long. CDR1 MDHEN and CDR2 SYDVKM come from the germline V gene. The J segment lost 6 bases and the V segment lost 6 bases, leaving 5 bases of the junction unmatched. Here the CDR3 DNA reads TGTGCCAGCAGCACGGACAGGGGAAAGACCCAGTACTTC. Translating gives CASSTDRGKTQYF.

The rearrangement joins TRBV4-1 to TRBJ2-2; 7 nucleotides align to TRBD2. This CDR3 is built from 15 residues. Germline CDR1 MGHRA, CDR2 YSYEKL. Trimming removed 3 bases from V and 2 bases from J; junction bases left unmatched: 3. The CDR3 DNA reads TGCGCCAGCAGCCACCTAGCGGAAAACACCGGGGAGCTGTTTTTT. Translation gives CASSHLAENTGELFF.

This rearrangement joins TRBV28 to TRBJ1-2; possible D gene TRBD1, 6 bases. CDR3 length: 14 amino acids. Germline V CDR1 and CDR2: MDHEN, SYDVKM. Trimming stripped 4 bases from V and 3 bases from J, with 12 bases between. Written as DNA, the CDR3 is TGTGCCAGCAGTTCCGGGGGGCGCTACTATGGCTACACCTTC. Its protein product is CASSSGGRYYGYTF.

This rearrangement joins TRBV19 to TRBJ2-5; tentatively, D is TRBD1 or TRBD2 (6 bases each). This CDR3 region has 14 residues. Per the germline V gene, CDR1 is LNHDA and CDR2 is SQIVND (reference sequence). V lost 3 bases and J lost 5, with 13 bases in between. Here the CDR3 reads CASSMAGQGETQYF. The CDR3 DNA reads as TGTGCCAGTAGTATGGCGGGGCAGGGGGAGACCCAGTACTTC.

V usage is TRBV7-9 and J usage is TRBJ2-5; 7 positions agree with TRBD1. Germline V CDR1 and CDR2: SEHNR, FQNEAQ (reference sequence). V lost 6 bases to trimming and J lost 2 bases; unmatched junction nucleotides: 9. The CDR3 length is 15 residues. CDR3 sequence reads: CASSSGQEDQETQYF. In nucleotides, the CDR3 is TGTGCCAGCAGTTCCGGACAGGAAGATCAAGAGACCCAGTACTTC.

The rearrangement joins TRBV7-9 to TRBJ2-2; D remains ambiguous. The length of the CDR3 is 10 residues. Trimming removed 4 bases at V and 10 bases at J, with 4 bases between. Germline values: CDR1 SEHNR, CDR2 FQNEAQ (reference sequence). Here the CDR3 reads CASSSKELFF. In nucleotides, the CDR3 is TGTGCCAGCAGCTCCAAGGAGCTGTTTTTT.

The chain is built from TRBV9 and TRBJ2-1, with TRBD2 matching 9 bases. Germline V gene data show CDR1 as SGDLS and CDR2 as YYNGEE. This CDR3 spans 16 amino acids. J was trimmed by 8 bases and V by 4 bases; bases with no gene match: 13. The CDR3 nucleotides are TGTGCCAGCAGCCCACAGGCGGGAGGGTCTTCTGATGAGCAGTTCTTC. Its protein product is CASSPQAGGSSDEQFF.

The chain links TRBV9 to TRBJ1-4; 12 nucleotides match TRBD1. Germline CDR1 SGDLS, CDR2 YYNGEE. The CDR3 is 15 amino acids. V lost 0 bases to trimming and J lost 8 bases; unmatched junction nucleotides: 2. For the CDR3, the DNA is TGTGCCAGCAGCGTAGGTGGGACAGGGGGCGAAAAACTGTTTTTT. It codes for CASSVGGTGGEKLFF. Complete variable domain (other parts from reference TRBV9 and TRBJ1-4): DSGVTQTPKHLITATGQRVTLRCSPRSGDLSVYWYQQSLDQGLQFLIQYYNGEERAKGNILERFSAQQFPDLHSELNLSSLELGDSALYFCASSVGGTGGEKLFFGSGTQLSVL.

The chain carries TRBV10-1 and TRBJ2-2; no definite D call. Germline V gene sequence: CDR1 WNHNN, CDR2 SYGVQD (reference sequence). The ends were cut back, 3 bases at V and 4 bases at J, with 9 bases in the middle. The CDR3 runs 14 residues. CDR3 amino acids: CASSDPGGTGELFF. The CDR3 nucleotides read TGCGCCAGCAGTGACCCCGGCGGCACCGGGGAGCTGTTTTTT.

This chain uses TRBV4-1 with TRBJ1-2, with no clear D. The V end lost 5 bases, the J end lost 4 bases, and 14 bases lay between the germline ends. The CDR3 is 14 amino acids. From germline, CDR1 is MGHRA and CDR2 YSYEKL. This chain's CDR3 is CASSTTEGGYGYTF. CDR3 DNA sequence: TGCGCCAGCAGCACCACGGAAGGTGGCTATGGCTACACCTTC.

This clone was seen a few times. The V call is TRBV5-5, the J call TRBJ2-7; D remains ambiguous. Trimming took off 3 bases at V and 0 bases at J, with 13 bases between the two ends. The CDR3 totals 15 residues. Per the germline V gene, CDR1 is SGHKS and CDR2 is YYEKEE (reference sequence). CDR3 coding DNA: TGTGCCAGCAGCTCCGGCCCGCGGTCCTCCTACGAGCAGTACTTC. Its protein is CASSSGPRSSYEQYF.

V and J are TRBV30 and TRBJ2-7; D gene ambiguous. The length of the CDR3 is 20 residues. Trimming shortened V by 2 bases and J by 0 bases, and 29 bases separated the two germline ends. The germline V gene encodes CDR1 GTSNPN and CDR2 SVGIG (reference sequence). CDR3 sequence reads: CAWSSSGRPVFRRNSYEQYF. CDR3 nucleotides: TGTGCCTGGAGTTCATCGGGCAGGCCAGTTTTCCGAAGAAACTCCTACGAGCAGTACTTC.